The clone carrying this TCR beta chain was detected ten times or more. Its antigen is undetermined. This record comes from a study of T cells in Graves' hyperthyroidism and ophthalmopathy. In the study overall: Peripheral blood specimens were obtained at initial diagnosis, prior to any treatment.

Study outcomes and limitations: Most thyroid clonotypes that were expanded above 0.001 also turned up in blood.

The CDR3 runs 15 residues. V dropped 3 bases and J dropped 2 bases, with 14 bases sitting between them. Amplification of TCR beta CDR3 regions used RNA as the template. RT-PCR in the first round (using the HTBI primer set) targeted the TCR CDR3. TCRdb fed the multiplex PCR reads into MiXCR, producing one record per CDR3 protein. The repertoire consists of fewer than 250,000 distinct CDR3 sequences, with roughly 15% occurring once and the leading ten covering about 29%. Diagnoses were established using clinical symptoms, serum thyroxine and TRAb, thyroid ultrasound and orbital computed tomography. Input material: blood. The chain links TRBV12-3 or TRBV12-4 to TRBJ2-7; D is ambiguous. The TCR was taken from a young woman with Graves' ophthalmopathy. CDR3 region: CASSFEAHGTYEQYF. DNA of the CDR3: TGTGCCAGCAGTTTCGAGGCACATGGGACCTACGAGCAGTACTTC.